This note documents a single TCR beta chain sequence. The antigen this receptor binds is unknown. Base qualities are not at hand, and no much larger clone is one base apart. This entry belongs to a study of CD8+ T cells in alopecia areata (dated by TCRdb to 2016 to 2019). Study-level background: Treated patients were enrolled in an open-label pilot trial of oral tofacitinib at 5 to 10 mg twice daily for moderate-to-severe alopecia areata. Biopsies were taken from tofacitinib-treated patients at baseline and at 4 and 24 weeks of treatment, and a later scalp biopsy was taken in several of the tofacitinib-treated patients. TCRbeta CDR3 regions were amplified by immunoSEQ multiplex PCR using 35 Vbeta forward and 13 Jbeta reverse primers. The RNA source kit depended on sample type: the PAXgene miRNA kit for fixed scalp, the miRNeasy kit for PBMCs, and the RNeasy kit for mouse skin. Scalp tissue and sorted CD4+ and CD8+ peripheral blood T cells from patchy and totalis/universalis alopecia areata patients and from healthy controls were covered by human TCRbeta sequencing. Scalp clonality was compared across normal scalp (n=4), patchy alopecia areata scalp (n=8), and alopecia totalis/universalis scalp (n=8). The study used high-throughput TCRbeta sequencing to examine T cell clonal expansion in alopecia areata, in both the C3H/HeJ mouse model and human patients. Tofacitinib was given for 6 to 18 months, followed by 6 months of follow-up off drug to assess delayed response and recurrence.

The germline V gene encodes CDR1 SGHTA and CDR2 FQGNSA. A distance of 12 bases separates the germline ends of V and J, which lose 3 bases and 2 bases respectively. From the cysteine through the phenylalanine, the CDR3 covers 15 amino acids. Solely the CDR3 DNA is kept, with 45 bases framed from the first base. Libraries were constructed by the immunoSEQ multiplex PCR assay. To provide template for TCR sequencing, every sample had RNA extracted and reverse transcribed into cDNA. First-strand cDNA was synthesized using SuperScript III with a 2:1 mix of oligo-dT and random hexamers. A synthetic immune receptor repertoire was used to gauge amplification bias, and whatever bias remained was removed computationally. Regarding the original processing steps: Raw reads were preprocessed to remove errors, and CDR3 was defined by IMGT conventions from the conserved cysteine to phenylalanine. Clonality was computed as 1 minus the Shannon entropy, with the entropy normalized by log2 of the number of productive unique TCRs. Scalp TCRbeta sequences were cross-referenced with sorted blood CD4 and CD8 repertoires so that the CD4 or CD8 identity of scalp clones could be inferred. The clones in this table, taken by TCRdb from immuneACCESS, are in-frame only. Not every clone is retained; where verified, under half of the shortfall comes from an unresolved V gene, and the cause of the rest is unknown. The V and J calls and clone size were taken over from that table, and D and trimming were inferred from the DNA. The sample table lists around 130,000 clones, around 50% of them with a count of one. Jointly, the top ten make up 4.5% of the sample.

The paper as a whole reports these results and caveats: Lesional scalp, especially in alopecia totalis/universalis, showed higher clonality and more expanded CD8+ clones than normal scalp, suggesting antigenic drive. TCR sequences shared between patients were less clear than in mice, possibly partly because of HLA diversity in the patient population. Resident alphabeta T cells in normal human skin are also sequenced, complicating scalp TCR repertoire analysis, unlike mouse skin dominated by gammadelta T cells.

Interpreted using the paper, the time point label stands for: baseline before oral tofacitinib. Lesional scalp punch biopsies and peripheral blood were obtained from alopecia areata patients. PBMCs were isolated by density centrifugation and stained for CD3, CD4 and CD8, after which CD4+ and CD8+ T cells were sorted on a FACSAria. The rearrangement joined TRBV7-2 to TRBJ2-3, and the D gene may be TRBD1, 5 bases matching. The clonotype originates from a human donor with alopecia areata. The sample consisted of CD4+ T cells sorted from blood, taken at week 0. The nucleotides are TGTGCCAGCAGCTTTGGCGCAGGGCCCACAGATACGCAGTATTTT. It is translated as CASSFGAGPTDTQYF.